The 21 T cell receptor beta chains below come from one sample, sequenced in a study of cytomegalovirus exposure and HLA in healthy donors. PCR employed 60 Vbeta and 13 Jbeta primers. Sequencing was performed with immunoSEQ multiplex PCR; in TCRdb, only in-frame clones are kept and a portion is missing. Here the sample spans some 150,000 clones, 60% to 80% being singletons. The sample consisted of PBMCs. Receptors were obtained from a male donor in good health and CMV-seronegative.

The chain carries TRBV7-9 and TRBJ2-7; TRBD2 agrees at 12 bases. CDR1 is SEHNR and CDR2 is FQNEAQ in the germline V gene (reference sequence). The length of the CDR3 is 16 residues. The V gene end was trimmed by 2 bases and the J gene end by 7 bases; junction bases not matched to a gene: 9. The CDR3 region has the DNA TGTGCCAGCAGCTTACTAGCGGGAGGGAGACTGAGAGAGCAGTACTTC. Translating gives CASSLLAGGRLREQYF.

The chain couples TRBV18 to TRBJ2-2, with 11 positions matching TRBD1. From germline, CDR1 is KGHSH and CDR2 LQKENI. The J segment lost 3 bases and the V segment lost 5 bases, leaving 2 bases of the junction unmatched. The CDR3 length is 15 residues. The CDR3 bases are TGTGCCAGCTCAACGGGACAGGGGGACACCGGGGAGCTGTTTTTT. It is translated as CASSTGQGDTGELFF.

As regards this clone: At one boundary the junction diverges from the germline segment, which might be a read error. The chain links TRBV4-2 to TRBJ1-1; D unclear. CDR3 length equals 11 residues. Germline CDR1 and CDR2: LGHNA and YNFKEQ. The CDR3 coding sequence is TGTGCCAGCAGCCAAGATAAAGAGCCGTCCTTT. Protein: CASSQDKEPSF.

Note on this clone: Other DNA sequences in this specimen translate into the identical CDR3. The chain uses TRBV29-1 and TRBJ2-7; D remains unclear. Germline loops: CDR1 SQVTM, CDR2 ANQGSEA. V lost 6 bases, J lost 1 base, and 7 bases lay in between. The CDR3 has 11 amino acids. The CDR3 region is CSVGSSYEQYF. DNA of the CDR3: TGCAGCGTGGGCAGTTCCTACGAGCAGTACTTC.

V gene TRBV5-6 combines with J gene TRBJ1-6; D gene uncertain. Trimming left V 2 bases short and J 5 bases short, with 8 bases between. CDR1 and CDR2 (germline): SGHDT, YYEEEE. The CDR3 loop spans 14 amino acids. In DNA form, the CDR3 reads TGTGCCAGCAGCTTATTAGGAGATAATTCACCCCTCCACTTT. Encoded protein: CASSLLGDNSPLHF.

This chain links TRBV25-1 with TRBJ2-1; the match to TRBD1 covers 8 bases. This CDR3 is built from 14 residues. J gave up 6 bases and V 5 bases, and 6 bases lay outside the gene matches. Germline lookup yields CDR1 MGHDK and CDR2 SYGVNS. This chain's CDR3 is CASSIDRGVNEQFF. Written as DNA, the CDR3 is TGTGCCAGCAGTATCGACAGGGGAGTCAATGAGCAGTTCTTC.

The chain carries TRBV7-2 and TRBJ1-1, with D perhaps matching TRBD1 (5 bases). CDR1 is SGHTA and CDR2 is FQGNSA in the germline V gene. The CDR3 spans 14 residues. V was shortened by 1 base and J by 1 base, with 7 bases between the two germline ends. CDR3 sequence: CASSLGQRNTEAFF. In DNA form, the CDR3 reads TGTGCCAGCAGCTTAGGACAGAGGAACACTGAAGCTTTCTTT.

CDR3 in amino acids: CASSPGTTANYGYTF. The CDR3 DNA is TGCGCCAGCAGCCCCGGGACAACGGCTAACTATGGCTACACCTTC. The V and J genes are TRBV5-1 and TRBJ1-2, with a weak D call TRBD1 (6 bases). This CDR3 has 15 amino acids. V was cut by 4 bases and J by 0 bases, with 13 bases left in between. From germline, CDR1 is SGHRS and CDR2 YFSETQ.

The rearrangement links TRBV2 to TRBJ1-5, with TRBD1 matching 8 bases. Trimming removed 5 bases from V and 4 bases from J; junction bases left unmatched: 7. Germline V gives CDR1 SNHLY, CDR2 FYNNEI. The CDR3 is 15 residues long. The CDR3 loop reads CASSLEGTGNQPQHF. DNA for the CDR3: TGTGCCAGCAGTTTAGAGGGGACAGGTAATCAGCCCCAGCATTTT.

The chain combines TRBV2 with TRBJ2-1; D perhaps matches TRBD2 (7 bases). Germline CDR1 SNHLY, CDR2 FYNNEI. Trimming stripped 6 bases from V and 4 bases from J, with 22 bases between. This CDR3 contains 17 residues. CDR3 nucleotides: TGTGCCAGCAGCGGGTGGGGGGGCGGATCCTTGTACAATGAGCAGTTCTTC. Encoded protein: CASSGWGGGSLYNEQFF.

The chain uses TRBV5-1 and TRBJ2-1; 12 bases line up with TRBD2. CDR3 length: 17 amino acids. Germline V lookup: CDR1 SGHRS, CDR2 YFSETQ. Trimming cost V 4 bases and J 7 bases; bases outside gene matches: 12. As DNA, the CDR3 is TGCGCCAGCAGCAGGTCGGCTAGCGGGGGGGCTACGAATGAGCAGTTCTTC. It yields the protein CASSRSASGGATNEQFF.

This clone was found a few times. The chain uses TRBV7-9 and TRBJ2-7; TRBD2 agrees at 9 bases. Germline V gene sequence: CDR1 SEHNR, CDR2 FQNEAQ (reference sequence). The CDR3 is made up of 14 amino acids. The ends lost 5 bases at V and 5 bases at J; junction bases unmatched: 7. The CDR3 coding sequence is TGTGCCAGCAGCACCGATAGCGGGAGAAACGAGCAGTACTTC. Its protein is CASSTDSGRNEQYF.

V and J are TRBV7-3 and TRBJ2-3; D is possibly TRBD2 (6 bases). With 5 bases removed from V and 0 bases from J, the gap between germline ends came to 18 bases. The CDR3 sequence is 17 residues long. Germline CDR1 is SGHTA and CDR2 is FQGTGA. The CDR3 is CASSLRRAGLSTDTQYF. CDR3 sequence (DNA): TGTGCCAGCAGCCTACGGAGGGCGGGCCTTAGCACAGATACGCAGTATTTT.

This chain connects TRBV7-3 to TRBJ1-3; D is unclear. V gave up 5 bases and J gave up 0 bases, with 20 bases separating them. Germline assignment: CDR1 SGHTA and CDR2 FQGTGA. The CDR3 is made up of 18 amino acids. The CDR3 nucleotides are TGTGCCAGCAGCCCGCACCACAACATATATGGCTCTGGAAACACCATATATTTT. This translates into CASSPHHNIYGSGNTIYF.

The chain recombines TRBV7-8 with TRBJ1-5, with a tentative D call TRBD1 (6 bases). The V and J ends lost 1 base and 0 bases respectively, with 10 bases between them. The CDR3 loop spans 16 amino acids. CDR1 and CDR2 from the germline V gene are SGHVS and FQNEAQ. Written as DNA, the CDR3 is TGTGCCAGCAGCTTAGAAGGACAGTATAGCAATCAGCCCCAGCATTTT. This translates into CASSLEGQYSNQPQHF.

The V and J genes are TRBV19 and TRBJ2-4; 13 bases are shared with TRBD2. V lost 5 bases to trimming and J lost 0 bases; unmatched junction nucleotides: 7. The CDR3 totals 18 residues. Germline values: CDR1 LNHDA, CDR2 SQIVND (reference sequence). The CDR3 loop reads CASSPRTSGGSAKNIQYF. In DNA, the CDR3 is TGTGCCAGTAGTCCCCGGACTAGCGGGGGATCAGCCAAAAACATTCAGTACTTC.

The V and J genes are TRBV9 and TRBJ2-3; 8 nucleotides match TRBD2. The V and J ends lost 0 bases and 5 bases, in that order; junction bases with no gene match: 8. Germline V gene sequence: CDR1 SGDLS, CDR2 YYNGEE. The CDR3 is 16 amino acids. The CDR3 bases are TGTGCCAGCAGCGTAGGTCCCGGGAGGGGGGAAGATACGCAGTATTTT. Translated: CASSVGPGRGEDTQYF.

This chain joins TRBV28 and TRBJ1-6; no definite D call. Germline CDR1 is MDHEN and CDR2 is SYDVKM. This CDR3 comprises 17 residues. V lost 7 bases to trimming and J lost 4 bases, with 20 bases between them. CDR3 residues: CASIPNLASVYNSPLHF. CDR3 DNA sequence: TGTGCCAGCATCCCTAATTTAGCATCGGTTTATAATTCACCCCTCCACTTT. Using reference TRBV28 and TRBJ1-6 for the parts outside the CDR3, the full variable domain is DVKVTQSSRYLVKRTGEKVFLECVQDMDHENMFWYRQDPGLGLRLIYFSYDVKMKEKGDIPEGYSVSREKKERFSLILESASTNQTSMYLCASIPNLASVYNSPLHFGNGTRLTVT.

This clone was recorded a few times. The chain uses TRBV29-1 and TRBJ2-3, with D possibly TRBD2 on 7 matching bases. The length of the CDR3 is 13 residues. The V end lost 8 bases, the J end lost 7 bases, and 19 bases lay between the germline ends. Germline V CDR1 and CDR2: SQVTM, ANQGSEA. The CDR3 DNA reads as TGCAGCCCTGGGGAGGGGGTTAGGAATACGCAGTATTTT. This codes for CSPGEGVRNTQYF.

This sequence joins TRBV7-6 and TRBJ2-1, with a possible D match to TRBD1 (6 bases). Germline CDR1 and CDR2: SGHVS and FNYEAQ. V lost 5 bases to trimming and J lost 8 bases, with 19 bases between them. The length of the CDR3 is 15 residues. The CDR3 sequence: CASSLTGLSVDEQFF. The CDR3 DNA reads TGTGCCAGCAGCCTCACAGGGCTGTCGGTCGATGAGCAGTTCTTC.

A few counts support this clone. The rearrangement links TRBV5-6 to TRBJ2-7; a weak D match, TRBD2 (5 bases). The CDR3 loop spans 14 amino acids. V was pared by 4 bases and J by 0 bases, with 11 bases between. Germline CDR1 SGHDT, CDR2 YYEEEE. CDR3 sequence: CASSHDGSSYEQYF. The CDR3 nucleotides are TGTGCCAGCAGCCACGATGGGAGCTCCTACGAGCAGTACTTC.